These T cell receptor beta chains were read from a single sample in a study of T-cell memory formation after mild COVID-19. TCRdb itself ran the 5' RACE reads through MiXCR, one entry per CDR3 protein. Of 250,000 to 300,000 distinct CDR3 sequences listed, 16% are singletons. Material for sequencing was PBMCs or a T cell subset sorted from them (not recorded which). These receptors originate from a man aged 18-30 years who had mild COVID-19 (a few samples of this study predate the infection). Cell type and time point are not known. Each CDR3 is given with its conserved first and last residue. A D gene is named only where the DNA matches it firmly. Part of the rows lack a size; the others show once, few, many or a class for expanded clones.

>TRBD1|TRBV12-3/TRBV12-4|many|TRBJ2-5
TGTGCCAGCAGTTTAGGGAACAGGGGGGAGACCCAGTACTTC
CASSLGNRGETQYF
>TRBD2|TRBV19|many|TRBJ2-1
TGTGCCAGTAGTAAGACTAGCGGCTCCTACAATGAGCAGTTCTTC
CASSKTSGSYNEQFF
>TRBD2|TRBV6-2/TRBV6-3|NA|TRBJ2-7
TGTGCCAGCGGCTCGCACACAGGGGGCGGACGACCGGGGACTAGCGGCGAGCAGTACTTC
CASGSHTGGGRPGTSGEQYF
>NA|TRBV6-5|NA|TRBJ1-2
TGTGCCAGCAGTACCCCCGGGACGCGGGGAGGCTACACCTTC
CASSTPGTRGGYTF
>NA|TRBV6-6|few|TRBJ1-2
TGTGCCAGCAGCCGGGGCCTTTCCCGGCGAAACTATGGCTACACCTTC
CASSRGLSRRNYGYTF
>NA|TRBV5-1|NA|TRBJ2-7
TGCGCCAGCAGCTTGAACAGGGAAGCCTACGAGCAGTACTTC
CASSLNREAYEQYF
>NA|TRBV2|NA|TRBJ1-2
TGTGCCAGCATGGGTTTCCCCTATGGCTACACCTTC
CASMGFPYGYTF
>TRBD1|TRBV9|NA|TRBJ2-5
TGTGCCAGCAGCGTAGGCGGGACAGGGGAGCGAGAGACCCAGTACTTC
CASSVGGTGERETQYF
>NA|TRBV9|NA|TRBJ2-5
TGTGCCAGCAGCGCAGGGCCACCAGAGACCCAGTACTTC
CASSAGPPETQYF
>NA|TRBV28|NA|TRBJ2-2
TGTGCCAGCAGTTTTGCGGGGAGGCCCGGGGAGCTGTTTTTT
CASSFAGRPGELFF
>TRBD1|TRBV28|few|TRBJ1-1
TGTGCCAGCAGTTTGAGTCCCAGGGGGGGGGCTGAAGCTTTCTTT
CASSLSPRGGAEAFF
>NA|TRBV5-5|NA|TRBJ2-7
TGTGCCAGCAGCCCTCCCTACGAGCAGTACTTC
CASSPPYEQYF
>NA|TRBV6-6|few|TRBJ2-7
TGTGCCAGCGGGGGAAGTGAGCAGTACTTC
CASGGSEQYF
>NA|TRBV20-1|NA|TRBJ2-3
TGCAGTGCCCCGGGTTTCACAGATACGCAGTATTTT
CSAPGFTDTQYF
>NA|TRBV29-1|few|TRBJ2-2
TGCAGCGTTGGGAGGGACACATCGAACACCGGGGAGCTGTTTTTT
CSVGRDTSNTGELFF
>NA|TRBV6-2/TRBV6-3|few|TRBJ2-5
TGTGCCAGCAGTTACTCGATATCTCCCGAAGAGACCCAGTACTTC
CASSYSISPEETQYF
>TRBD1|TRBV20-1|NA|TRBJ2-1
TGCAGTGCTAGAGTTCTCTCTGACGGGCAGGGGGCATGGGGTGAGCAGTTCTTC
CSARVLSDGQGAWGEQFF
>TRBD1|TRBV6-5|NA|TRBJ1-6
TGTGCCAGCAGTTACCCAGCGACAGGGAGGGGTTCACCCCTCCACTTT
CASSYPATGRGSPLHF
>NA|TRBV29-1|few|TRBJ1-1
TGCAGCGTTGAAACGGGGAGGAACACTGAAGCTTTCTTT
CSVETGRNTEAFF
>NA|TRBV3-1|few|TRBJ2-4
TGTGCCAGCAGCCAAGGGGACCGGAACATTCAGTACTTC
CASSQGDRNIQYF
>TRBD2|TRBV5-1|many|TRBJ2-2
TGCGCCAGCAGCCCGAGCGGGACGAACACCGGGGAGCTGTTTTTT
CASSPSGTNTGELFF
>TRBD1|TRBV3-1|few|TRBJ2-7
TGTGCCAGCAGCCAAGCACCCGAGAGGGGGCACTACGAGCAGTACTTC
CASSQAPERGHYEQYF
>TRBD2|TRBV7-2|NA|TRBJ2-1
TGTGCCAGCACCACCCTAGCGGGGGCCTACAATGAGCAGTTCTTC
CASTTLAGAYNEQFF
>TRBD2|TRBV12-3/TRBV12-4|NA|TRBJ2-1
TGTGCCAGCAGTGACTCCGGGACTAGCGGGGTGGGCAGGCAGTTCTTC
CASSDSGTSGVGRQFF
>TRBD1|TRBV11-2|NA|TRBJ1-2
TGTGCCAGCAGCACCACCGGGACAGGGGACGGCTACACCTTC
CASSTTGTGDGYTF
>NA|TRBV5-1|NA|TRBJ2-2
TGCGCCAGCAGCTTGGTACCGCTTAGCGCCGGGGAGCTGTTTTTT
CASSLVPLSAGELFF
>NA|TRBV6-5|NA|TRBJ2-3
TGTGCCAGCAGTTACGGGAGGGGGTTGTATACAGATACGCAGTATTTT
CASSYGRGLYTDTQYF
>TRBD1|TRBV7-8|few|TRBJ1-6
TGTGCCAGCAGCCCCACGACCCCAGGGGGACAGTCACCCCTCCACTTT
CASSPTTPGGQSPLHF
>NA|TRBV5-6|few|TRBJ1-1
TGTGCCAGCAGCTTGGAAAGGTACGGTGAAGCTTTCTTT
CASSLERYGEAFF
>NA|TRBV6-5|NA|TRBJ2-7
TGTGCCAGCAGTTATCAAGGAGGGCCCTACGAGCAGTACTTC
CASSYQGGPYEQYF
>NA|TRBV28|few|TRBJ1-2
TGTGCCAGCGCCAGGGCAGAATTTTATGGCTACACCTTC
CASARAEFYGYTF
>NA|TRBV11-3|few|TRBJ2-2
TGTGCCAGCAGCTCCAGGGTTAACACCGGGGAGCTGTTTTTT
CASSSRVNTGELFF
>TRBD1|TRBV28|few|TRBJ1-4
TGTGCCAGCGAAGACGGGGACAGGGATTTTGAAAAACTGTTTTTT
CASEDGDRDFEKLFF
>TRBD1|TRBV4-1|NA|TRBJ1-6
TGCGCCAGCAGCCGTCCAGGGGGGATAACTTCACCCCTCCACTTT
CASSRPGGITSPLHF
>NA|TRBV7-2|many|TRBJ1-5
TGTGCCAGCAGCACCCGGGATTATCAGCCCCAGCATTTT
CASSTRDYQPQHF
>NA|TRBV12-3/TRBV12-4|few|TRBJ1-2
TGTGCCAGCAGTTTGAGGGGGGAGTACTATGGCTACACCTTC
CASSLRGEYYGYTF
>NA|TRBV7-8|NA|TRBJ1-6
TGTGCCAGCAGCGGCGACAGGACCAGTTATAATTCACCCCTCCACTTT
CASSGDRTSYNSPLHF
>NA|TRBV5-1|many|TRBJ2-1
TGCGCCAGCAGCTCCGGGACACCCACTTACAATGAGCAGTTCTTC
CASSSGTPTYNEQFF
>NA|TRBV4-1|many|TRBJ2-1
TGCGCCAGCAGCCAAAGGCTAGGACTCGGAGAGTCCAATGAGCAGTTCTTC
CASSQRLGLGESNEQFF
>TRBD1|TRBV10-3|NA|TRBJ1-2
TGTGCCATCAGCCCGGGACAGCAGTATGGCTACACCTTC
CAISPGQQYGYTF
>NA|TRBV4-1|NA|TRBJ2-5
TGCGCCAGCAGCCAAGATCCCCCTCGGGGGGCGATTGGAGAGACCCAGTACTTC
CASSQDPPRGAIGETQYF
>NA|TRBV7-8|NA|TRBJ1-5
TGTGCCAGCAGCTTAAGGGAGGTGGATAGCAATCAGCCCCAGCATTTT
CASSLREVDSNQPQHF
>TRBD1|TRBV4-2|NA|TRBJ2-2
TGTGCCAGCAGCCAGGAGACAGGGGAGCCCGGGGAGCTGTTTTTT
CASSQETGEPGELFF
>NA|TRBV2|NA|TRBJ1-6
TGTGCCAGCAGCGATGGGGGGACGGGCCGTTCACCCCTCCACTTT
CASSDGGTGRSPLHF
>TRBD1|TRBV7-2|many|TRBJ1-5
TGTGCCAGCAGCTTGGGGGGGACAGGGTCCGTCGGTCAGCCCCAGCATTTT
CASSLGGTGSVGQPQHF
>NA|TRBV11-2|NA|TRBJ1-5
TGTGCCAGCAGCGCCAATATACAACAGCCCCAGCATTTT
CASSANIQQPQHF
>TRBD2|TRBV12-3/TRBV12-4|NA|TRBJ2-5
TGTGCCAGCAGTTTGCACGGGGGGGGAGAGACCCAGTACTTC
CASSLHGGGETQYF
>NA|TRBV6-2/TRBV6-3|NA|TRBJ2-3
TGTGCCAGCAGTTACTACCTCACCTTCGGGGGAGGCACAGATACGCAGTATTTT
CASSYYLTFGGGTDTQYF
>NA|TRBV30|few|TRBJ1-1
TGTGCCAGTCATCCCGATGAAGCTTTCTTT
CASHPDEAFF
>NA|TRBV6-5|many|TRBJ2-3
TGTGCCACCCAGACCCCCCTCACAGATACGCAGTATTTT
CATQTPLTDTQYF